This TCR beta chain derives from a study of T cell responses to AZD1222 COVID-19 vaccine. This table comes from immunoSEQ multiplex PCR, and its TCRdb copy is limited to in-frame clones, with some not included. This table has 150,000 or so clones, around 91% appearing once. The CDR3 extends over 14 amino acids. V shed 1 base and J shed 7 bases, with 13 bases lying between them. Per the germline V gene, CDR1 is LGHDT and CDR2 is YNNKEL (reference sequence). Turning to this clone: Its specificity is unknown.

Study-level points and caveats: In a largely white British group with more females than males, clonal diversity was possibly underestimated. Just 5 to 7 AZD1222 recipients were seropositive at baseline.

This chain links TRBV3-1 (or the pseudogene TRBV3-2) with TRBJ1-1, with unresolved D. The TCR originated in an adult in good health. Material: peripheral blood, obtained on day 0 of AZD1222 vaccination. CDR3 sequence reads: CASSQGNEFREAFF. The CDR3 coding sequence is TGTGCCAGCAGCCAAGGCAATGAATTTCGTGAAGCTTTCTTT.